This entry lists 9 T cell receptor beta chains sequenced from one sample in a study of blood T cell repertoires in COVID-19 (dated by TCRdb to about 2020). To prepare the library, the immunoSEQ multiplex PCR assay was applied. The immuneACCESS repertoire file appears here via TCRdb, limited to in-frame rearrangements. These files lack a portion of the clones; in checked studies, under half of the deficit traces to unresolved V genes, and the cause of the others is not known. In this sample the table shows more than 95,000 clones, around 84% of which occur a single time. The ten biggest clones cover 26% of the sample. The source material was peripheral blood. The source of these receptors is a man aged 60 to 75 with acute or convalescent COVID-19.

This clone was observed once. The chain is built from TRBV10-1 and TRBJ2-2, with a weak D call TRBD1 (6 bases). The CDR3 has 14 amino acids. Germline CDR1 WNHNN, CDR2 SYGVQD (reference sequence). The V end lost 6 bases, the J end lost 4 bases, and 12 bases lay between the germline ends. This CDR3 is CASSGTRRTGELFF. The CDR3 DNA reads TGCGCCAGCAGCGGGACACGTCGCACCGGGGAGCTGTTTTTT.

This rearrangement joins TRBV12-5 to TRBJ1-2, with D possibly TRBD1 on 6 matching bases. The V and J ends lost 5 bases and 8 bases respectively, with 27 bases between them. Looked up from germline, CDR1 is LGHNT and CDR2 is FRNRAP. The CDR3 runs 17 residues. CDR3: CASGLTFQNLGGGGYTF. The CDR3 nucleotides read TGTGCTAGTGGTCTCACCTTCCAGAATCTTGGGGGCGGAGGCTACACCTTC.

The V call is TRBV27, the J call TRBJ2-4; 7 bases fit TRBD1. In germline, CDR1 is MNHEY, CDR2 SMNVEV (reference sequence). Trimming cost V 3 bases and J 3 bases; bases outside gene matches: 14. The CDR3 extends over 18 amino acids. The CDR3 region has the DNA TGTGCCAGCAGTTTGTCGGGCAGGGGGAATCTTGGCAAAAACATTCAGTACTTC. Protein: CASSLSGRGNLGKNIQYF.

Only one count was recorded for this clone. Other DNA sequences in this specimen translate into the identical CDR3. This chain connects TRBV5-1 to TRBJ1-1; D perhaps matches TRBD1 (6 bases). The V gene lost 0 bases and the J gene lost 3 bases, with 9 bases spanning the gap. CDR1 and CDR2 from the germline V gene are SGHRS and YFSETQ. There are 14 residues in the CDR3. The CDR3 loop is CASSLDRVDTEAFF. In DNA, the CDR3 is TGCGCCAGCAGCTTGGACAGGGTCGACACTGAAGCTTTCTTT.

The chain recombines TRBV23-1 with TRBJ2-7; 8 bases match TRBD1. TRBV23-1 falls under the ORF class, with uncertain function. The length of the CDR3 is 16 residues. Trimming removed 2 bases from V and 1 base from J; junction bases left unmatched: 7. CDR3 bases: TGCGCCAGCAGTCAACCAGGACAGGGAAAGTCCTACGAGCAGTACTTC. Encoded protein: CASSQPGQGKSYEQYF.

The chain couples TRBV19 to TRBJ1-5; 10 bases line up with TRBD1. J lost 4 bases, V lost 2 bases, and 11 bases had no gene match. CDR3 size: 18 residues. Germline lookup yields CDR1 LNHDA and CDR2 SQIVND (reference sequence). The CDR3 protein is CASSIKPGQGVSNQPQHF. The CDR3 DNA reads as TGTGCCAGTAGTATAAAACCCGGACAGGGGGTTAGTAATCAGCCCCAGCATTTT.

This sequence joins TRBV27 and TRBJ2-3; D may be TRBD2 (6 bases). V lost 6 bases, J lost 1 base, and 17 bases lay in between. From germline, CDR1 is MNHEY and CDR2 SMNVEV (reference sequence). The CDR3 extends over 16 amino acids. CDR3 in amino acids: CASRGVFAGRTDTQYF. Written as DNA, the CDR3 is TGTGCCAGCAGGGGAGTATTTGCGGGGCGCACAGATACGCAGTATTTT.

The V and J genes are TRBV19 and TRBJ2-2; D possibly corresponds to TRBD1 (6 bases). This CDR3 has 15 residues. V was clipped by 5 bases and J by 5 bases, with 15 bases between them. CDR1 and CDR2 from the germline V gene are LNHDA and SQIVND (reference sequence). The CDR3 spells CASSARGRGTGELFF. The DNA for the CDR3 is TGTGCCAGTAGTGCCAGGGGCCGAGGGACCGGGGAGCTGTTTTTT.

CDR3 region: CSAVGSSYEQYV. DNA for the CDR3: TGCAGCGCGGTAGGGAGCTCCTACGAGCAGTACGTC. The V call is TRBV29-1, the J call TRBJ2-7, with D tentatively TRBD2 (5 bases). V shed 7 bases and J shed 0 bases, with 10 bases lying between them. The CDR3 is made up of 12 amino acids. The germline gives CDR1 SQVTM, CDR2 ANQGSEA.